A selection of T cell receptor beta chains follows, all from one sample in a study of control samples from healthy donors and cancer patients. This table comes from immunoSEQ multiplex PCR, and its TCRdb copy is limited to in-frame clones, with some not included. Among 150,000 to 160,000 clones listed, roughly 94% were seen once. Sample: blood. Receptor source: a middle-aged man in good health. CDR3s include the opening cysteine and the closing phenylalanine or tryptophan. Each record gives: V gene, CDR3 length, D gene, J gene, clone size, CDR3 DNA, CDR3 protein. The D gene is left open where the match is weak. Size is stated for part of the rows, as once, few or many counts, or as a class when the clone is expanded.

TRBV15,14,-,TRBJ1-4,-,TGTGCCACCAGCAGAGACTACAGTGGGGAAAAACTGTTTTTT,CATSRDYSGEKLFF
TRBV12-5,16,TRBD2,TRBJ2-3,-,TGTGCTAGTGGTTACCCCTTTCGGGGGGACACAGATACGCAGTATTTT,CASGYPFRGDTDTQYF
TRBV5-4,15,-,TRBJ1-1,-,TGTGCCAGCAGCTTGGTCGGGCGCAAGAACACTGAAGCTTTCTTT,CASSLVGRKNTEAFF
TRBV5-5,14,-,TRBJ1-6,-,TGTGCCAGCAGCTTGAAGAAGGGAAATTCACCCCTCCACTTT,CASSLKKGNSPLHF
TRBV9,14,-,TRBJ1-1,-,TGTGCCAGCAGCCCCGGGACAATGAACACTGAAGCTTTCTTT,CASSPGTMNTEAFF
TRBV19,14,-,TRBJ1-3,-,TGTGCCAGTAGTGGACAGTTATCTGGAAACACCATATATTTT,CASSGQLSGNTIYF
TRBV5-5,13,-,TRBJ2-3,-,TGTGCCAGCAGCGGGGGGCCGACAGATACGCAGTATTTT,CASSGGPTDTQYF
TRBV6-5,14,-,TRBJ1-1,once,TGTGCCAGCTCCTGGGGCAGTTTGAACACTGAAGCTTTCTTT,CASSWGSLNTEAFF
TRBV9,15,-,TRBJ2-1,-,TGTGCCAGCAGCCCCGGGGACTCCCGGAGGAATGAGCAGTTCTTC,CASSPGDSRRNEQFF
TRBV5-1,17,-,TRBJ1-1,-,TGCGCCAGCAGACCGAACATCCGGTCCGGAATGAACACTGAAGCTTTCTTT,CASRPNIRSGMNTEAFF
TRBV6-1,14,-,TRBJ1-5,-,TGTGCCAGCAGTGAAGCCCGTTTCAATCAGCCCCAGCATTTT,CASSEARFNQPQHF
TRBV5-5,15,-,TRBJ1-6,-,TGTGCCAGCAGCTTTCCGGTCAGCTCTAATTCACCCCTCCACTTT,CASSFPVSSNSPLHF
TRBV27,15,-,TRBJ1-4,-,TGTGCCAGCAGTTCCCACAGGGAACCTAATGAAAAACTGTTTTTT,CASSSHREPNEKLFF
TRBV28,14,-,TRBJ1-1,-,TGTGCCAGCACCCCCGTCGTAGGGGGACTGAGAGCTTTCTTT,CASTPVVGGLRAFF
TRBV9,14,TRBD1,TRBJ2-5,-,TGTGCCAGCAGCATGAGGGGGCGTCAAGAGACCCAGTACTTC,CASSMRGRQETQYF
TRBV6-5,15,TRBD1,TRBJ2-3,-,TGTGCCAGCAGTCCAAGGACAGGAGACACAAATACGCAGTATTTT,CASSPRTGDTNTQYF
TRBV9,16,-,TRBJ1-3,-,TGTGCCAGCAGCGTAATGAAGGACGGGGTTAGAAACACCATATATTTT,CASSVMKDGVRNTIYF
TRBV3-1/TRBV3-2,15,TRBD1,TRBJ2-3,-,TGTGCCAGCAGCCAAGATGGGGCAGGGGGTGATACGCAGTATTTT,CASSQDGAGGDTQYF
TRBV2,15,-,TRBJ1-1,-,TGTGCCAGCAGTGAAGAAGGAAGGGAGTACACTGAAGCTTTCTTT,CASSEEGREYTEAFF
TRBV5-1,14,TRBD2,TRBJ2-5,-,TGCGCCAGCAGCTTCGGGACTATTCAAGAGACCCAGTACTTC,CASSFGTIQETQYF
TRBV6-5,13,-,TRBJ1-5,-,TGTGCCAGCTTCCCATCCGCGGGTCAGCCTCAGCATTTT,CASFPSAGQPQHF
TRBV2,13,-,TRBJ2-2,-,TGTGCCAGCAGTCCCGAAAACACCAGGGCGCTGTTTTTT,CASSPENTRALFF
TRBV3-1/TRBV3-2,15,TRBD1,TRBJ1-4,-,TGTGCCAGCAGCCTTGTCAGGGGGCGGGATGAAAAACTGTTTTTT,CASSLVRGRDEKLFF
TRBV3-1/TRBV3-2,13,-,TRBJ1-5,-,TGTGCCAGCAGCCCAGGAGTCCTTCAGCCCCAGCATTTT,CASSPGVLQPQHF
TRBV5-6,13,-,TRBJ1-1,-,TGTGCCAGCAGCTCAGCCGTGAACACTGAAGCTTTCTTT,CASSSAVNTEAFF
TRBV7-9,12,-,TRBJ1-2,-,TGTGCCAGCAGCAGGGGGGACGTAGGTCACACCTTC,CASSRGDVGHTF
TRBV3-1/TRBV3-2,15,TRBD2,TRBJ2-7,-,TGTGCCAGCAGCGAACCGGGAGGGGAGACTGGCGAGCAGTACTTC,CASSEPGGETGEQYF
TRBV6-2/TRBV6-3,15,-,TRBJ2-5,-,TGTGCCAGCAGTTACTCGGGGCTAGCCCAAGAGACCCAGTACTTC,CASSYSGLAQETQYF
TRBV30,16,-,TRBJ1-3,once,TGTGCCTGGAGTACTAAGGGAGGTGGCCGTGGAAACACCATATATTTT,CAWSTKGGGRGNTIYF
TRBV28,15,TRBD1,TRBJ1-5,-,TGTGCCAGCAGTTTTAGGGGGCGCGAGTTTCAGCCCCAGCATTTT,CASSFRGREFQPQHF